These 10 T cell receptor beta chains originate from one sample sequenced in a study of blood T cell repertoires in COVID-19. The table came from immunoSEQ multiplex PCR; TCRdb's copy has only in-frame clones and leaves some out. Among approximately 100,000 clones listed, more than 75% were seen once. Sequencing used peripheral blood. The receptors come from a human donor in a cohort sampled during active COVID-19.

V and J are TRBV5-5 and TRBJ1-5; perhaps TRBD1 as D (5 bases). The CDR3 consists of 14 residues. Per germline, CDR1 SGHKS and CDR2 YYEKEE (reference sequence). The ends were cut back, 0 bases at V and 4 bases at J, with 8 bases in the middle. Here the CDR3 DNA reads TGTGCCAGCAGCTTGGTTGCAGGGAATCAGCCCCAGCATTTT. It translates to CASSLVAGNQPQHF.

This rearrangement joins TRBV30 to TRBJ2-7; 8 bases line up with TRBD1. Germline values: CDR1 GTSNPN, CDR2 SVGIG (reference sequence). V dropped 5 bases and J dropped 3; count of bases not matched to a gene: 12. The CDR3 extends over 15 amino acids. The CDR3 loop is CAWAPFGTGLYEQYF. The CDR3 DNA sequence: TGTGCCTGGGCCCCATTCGGGACAGGCCTCTACGAGCAGTACTTC.

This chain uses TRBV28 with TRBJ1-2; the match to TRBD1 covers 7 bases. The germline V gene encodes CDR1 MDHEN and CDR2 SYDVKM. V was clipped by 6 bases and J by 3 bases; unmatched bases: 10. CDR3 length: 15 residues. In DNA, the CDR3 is TGTGCCAGCAGCTCGACAGGGTGGTTCGACTATGGCTACACCTTC. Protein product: CASSSTGWFDYGYTF.

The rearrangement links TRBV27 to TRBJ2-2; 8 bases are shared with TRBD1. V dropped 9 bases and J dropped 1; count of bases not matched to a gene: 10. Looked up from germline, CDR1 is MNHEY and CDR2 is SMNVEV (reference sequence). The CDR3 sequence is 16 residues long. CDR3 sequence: CASWPIDRGNTGELFF. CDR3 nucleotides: TGTGCCAGTTGGCCTATCGACAGGGGGAACACCGGGGAGCTGTTTTTT.

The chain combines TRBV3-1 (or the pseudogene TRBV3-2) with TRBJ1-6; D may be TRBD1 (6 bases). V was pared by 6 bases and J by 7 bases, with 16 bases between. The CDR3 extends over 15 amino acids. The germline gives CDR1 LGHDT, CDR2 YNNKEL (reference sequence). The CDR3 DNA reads TGTGCCAGCAGTCCGACGACAGGCGCGAATTCACCCCTCCACTTT. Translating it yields CASSPTTGANSPLHF.

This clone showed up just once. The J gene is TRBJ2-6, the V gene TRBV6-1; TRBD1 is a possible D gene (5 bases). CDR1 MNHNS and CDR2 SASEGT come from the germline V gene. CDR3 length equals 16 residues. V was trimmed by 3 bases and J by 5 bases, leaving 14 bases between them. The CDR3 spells CASSEGRSPWANVLTF. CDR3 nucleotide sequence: TGTGCCAGCAGTGAGGGGCGGTCACCTTGGGCCAACGTCCTGACTTTC.

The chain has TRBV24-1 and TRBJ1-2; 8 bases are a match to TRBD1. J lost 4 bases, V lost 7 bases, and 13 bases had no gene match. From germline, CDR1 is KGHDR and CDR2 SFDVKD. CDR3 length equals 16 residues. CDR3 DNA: TGTGCCACCAGCCCCTCCTCCCTGGACAGGGCCTATGGCTACACCTTC. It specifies CATSPSSLDRAYGYTF.

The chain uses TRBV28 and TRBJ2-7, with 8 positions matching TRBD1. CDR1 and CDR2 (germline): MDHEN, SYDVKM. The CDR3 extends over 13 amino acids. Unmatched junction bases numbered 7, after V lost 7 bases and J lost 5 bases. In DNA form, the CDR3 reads TGTGCCAGCACCAGGGGGCTTATCGACGAGCAGTACTTC. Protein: CASTRGLIDEQYF.

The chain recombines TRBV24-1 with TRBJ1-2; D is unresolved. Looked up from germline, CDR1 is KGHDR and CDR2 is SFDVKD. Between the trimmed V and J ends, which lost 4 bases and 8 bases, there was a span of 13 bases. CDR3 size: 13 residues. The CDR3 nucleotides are TGTGCCACCAGTGACCCTCGCGGGCCGGGCTACACCTTC. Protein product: CATSDPRGPGYTF.

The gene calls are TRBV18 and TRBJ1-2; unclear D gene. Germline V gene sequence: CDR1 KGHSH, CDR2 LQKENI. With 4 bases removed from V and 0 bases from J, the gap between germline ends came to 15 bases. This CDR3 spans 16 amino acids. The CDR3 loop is CASSLVGSEANYGYTF. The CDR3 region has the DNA TGTGCCAGCTCACTAGTCGGGTCGGAGGCTAACTATGGCTACACCTTC.